Listed here is a single TCR beta chain. Its antigen is as yet unknown. The sample comes from a study of T cell repertoires in cytomegalovirus infection. Across the study: The public TCR beta signatures pointed to both CMV infection and matching HLA type. Broader study findings: Ex vivo responses were dominated by HLA-C-restricted CMV-specific TCR beta clonotypes. The cumulative frequency of public TCR beta families identified carriers of CMV plus the relevant HLA.

TCRdb re-called the reads with MiXCR, one entry per CDR3 protein. This table holds a few hundred thousand distinct CDR3 sequences, roughly 13% found once. Germline CDR1 SEHNR, CDR2 FQNEAQ (reference sequence). V was trimmed by 0 bases and J by 8 bases, leaving 8 bases between them. This CDR3 region has 13 residues. The origin of this receptor is a human donor in good health (CMV status not recorded). Some clones in this sample may be carry-over from other donors' samples. V and J are TRBV7-9 and TRBJ2-1; D call uncertain. The sample was PBMCs. CDR3 nucleotide sequence: TGTGCCAGCAGCTTAGCACTGTCCGATGAGCAGTTCTTC. Translated: CASSLALSDEQFF.